This TCR beta chain was profiled in a study of T-cell memory formation after mild COVID-19 (TCRdb year 2021). Looking at the study overall: TCR sequence clusters from the two donors were largely donor specific. In two donors, T-cell clones that expanded and contracted after mild COVID-19 were followed by sequencing TCRalpha and TCRbeta repertoires longitudinally. The cohort comprised two young, previously healthy adult volunteers, one female and one male. Paper-wide results and their limitations: Some responding clones were detected in pre-infection memory, which suggested that pre-existing cross-reactive memory T cells had joined the SARS-CoV-2 response. Only two mild cases were covered by the study, and larger cohorts that include severe cases with pre-infection samples were considered necessary. Clones that contracted from day 15 to 85 showed balanced CD4/CD8 phenotypes, whereas a second wave of clones that expanded from day 15 to 37 leaned towards CD4+. Contracting CD4+ clones were located mainly in the CM and EM memory subsets, whereas CD8+ clones were found to be enriched in EMRA. SARS-CoV-2 specificity of the second-wave clones peaking on day 37 was not confirmed.

The CDR3 starts with the cysteine, ends with the phenylalanine, and has 15 residues. Only CDR3 DNA is held: 45 bases, read in frame from base 1. V and J lose 3 bases and 4 bases, and a span of 14 bases separates them. From a lookup of the germline V gene (reference sequence), CDR1 and CDR2 are MNHEY and SMNVEV. PBMCs were isolated by Ficoll-Paque density gradient centrifugation. Reads for this sample came from an Illumina NovaSeq 6000. TCRalpha and TCRbeta cDNA libraries were constructed by 5'RACE with constant-segment primers, with sample barcodes and unique molecular identifiers being introduced. Trizol reagent was used to extract RNA from every sample. Amplification of the libraries took two PCR steps, and the second step added a second sample barcode plus Illumina TruSeq adapters. Sequencing of the libraries was done on an Illumina NovaSeq, producing 2 x 150 bp paired-end reads. As for the original processing: Reads were demultiplexed and collapsed into UMI-guided consensus sequences with migec v1.2.7. Using mixcr v2.1.11, UMI consensuses were aligned to TRA and TRB V and J templates and then assembled into clonotypes. Expanded or contracted clonotypes were those called significant by both edgeR and NoisET, with noise models trained on biological replicates. edgeR calls used a false discovery rate-adjusted p below 0.01 and a log2 fold-change threshold of 1. As an exploratory analysis of dynamics, max-normalized trajectories of the 1000 most abundant clonotypes were examined with PCA combined with hierarchical clustering. Each responding clone was given a CD4 or CD8 phenotype based on the CD4+ and CD8+ repertoires, which had been sequenced separately. The public reads were reanalyzed by TCRdb: fastp trimming at Q25, MiXCR alignment, in-frame beta chains only. Each entry is one CDR3 protein sequence, shown with its most common DNA and genes. The V and J calls, along with clone size, are taken from TCRdb and not from the paper's own processing. Here the sample has approximately 570,000 distinct CDR3 sequences; more than 15% occur a single time. The ten largest clones capture more than 10% of the sample.

This clonotype was counted between two and nine times. The antigen it recognizes is unknown. The input lacks base qualities; no much larger clone sits a single base away. Source material: PBMCs or a T cell subset sorted from them (not recorded which). The rearrangement combines TRBV27 with TRBJ2-3, with TRBD2 perhaps the D gene, on 5 matching bases. This receptor was obtained from an adult woman who had mild COVID-19 (a few samples of this study predate the infection). The sample titles of this study are shuffled in the database, so cell type and time point are left out; the donor was told from shared clones. The CDR3 reads CASSFVGVRADTQYF. The nucleotides read TGTGCCAGCAGTTTCGTGGGAGTAAGGGCAGATACGCAGTATTTT.